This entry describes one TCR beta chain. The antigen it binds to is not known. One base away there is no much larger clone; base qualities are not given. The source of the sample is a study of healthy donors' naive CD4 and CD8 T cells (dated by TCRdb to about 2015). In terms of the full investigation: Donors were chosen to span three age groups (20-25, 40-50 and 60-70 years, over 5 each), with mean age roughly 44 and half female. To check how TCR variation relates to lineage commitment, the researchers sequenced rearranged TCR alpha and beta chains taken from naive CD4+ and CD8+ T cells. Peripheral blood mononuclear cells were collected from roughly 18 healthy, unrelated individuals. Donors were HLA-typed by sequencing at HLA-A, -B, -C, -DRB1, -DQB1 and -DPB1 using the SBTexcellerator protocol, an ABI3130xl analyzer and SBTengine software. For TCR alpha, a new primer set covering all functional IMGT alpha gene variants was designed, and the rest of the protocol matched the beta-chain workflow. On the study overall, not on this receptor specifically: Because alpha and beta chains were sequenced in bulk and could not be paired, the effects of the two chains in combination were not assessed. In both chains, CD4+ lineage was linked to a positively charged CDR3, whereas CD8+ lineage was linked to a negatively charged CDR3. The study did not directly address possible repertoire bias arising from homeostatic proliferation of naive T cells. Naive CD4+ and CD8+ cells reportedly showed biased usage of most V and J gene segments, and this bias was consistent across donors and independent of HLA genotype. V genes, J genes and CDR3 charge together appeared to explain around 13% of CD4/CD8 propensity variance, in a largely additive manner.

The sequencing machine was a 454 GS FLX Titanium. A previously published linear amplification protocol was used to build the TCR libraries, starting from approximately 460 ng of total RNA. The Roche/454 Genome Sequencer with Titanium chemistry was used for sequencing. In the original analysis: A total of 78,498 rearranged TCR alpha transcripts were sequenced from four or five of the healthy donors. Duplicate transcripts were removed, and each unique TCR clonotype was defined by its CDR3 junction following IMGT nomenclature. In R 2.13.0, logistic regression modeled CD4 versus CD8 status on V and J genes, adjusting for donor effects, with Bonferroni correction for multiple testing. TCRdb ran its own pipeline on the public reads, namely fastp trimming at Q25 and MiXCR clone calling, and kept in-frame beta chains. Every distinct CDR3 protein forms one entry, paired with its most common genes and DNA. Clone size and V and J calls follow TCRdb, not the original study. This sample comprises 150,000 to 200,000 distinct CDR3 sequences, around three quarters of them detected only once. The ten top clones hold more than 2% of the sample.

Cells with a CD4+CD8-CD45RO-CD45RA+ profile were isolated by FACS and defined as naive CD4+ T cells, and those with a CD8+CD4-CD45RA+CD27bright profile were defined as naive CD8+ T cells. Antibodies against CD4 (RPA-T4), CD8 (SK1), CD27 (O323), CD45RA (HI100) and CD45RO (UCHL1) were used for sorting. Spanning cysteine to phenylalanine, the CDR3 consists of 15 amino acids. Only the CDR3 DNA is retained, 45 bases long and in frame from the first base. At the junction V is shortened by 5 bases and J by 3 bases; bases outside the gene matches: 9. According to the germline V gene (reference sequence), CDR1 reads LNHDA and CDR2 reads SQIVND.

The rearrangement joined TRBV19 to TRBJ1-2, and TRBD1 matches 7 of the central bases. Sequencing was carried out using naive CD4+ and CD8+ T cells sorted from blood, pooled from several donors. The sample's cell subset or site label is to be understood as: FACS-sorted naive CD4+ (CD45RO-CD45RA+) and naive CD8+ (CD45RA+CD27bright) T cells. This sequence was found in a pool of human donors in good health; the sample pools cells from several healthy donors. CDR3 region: CASSPDLTGDYGYTF. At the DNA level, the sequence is TGTGCCAGTAGTCCCGACCTCACAGGGGACTATGGCTACACCTTC.